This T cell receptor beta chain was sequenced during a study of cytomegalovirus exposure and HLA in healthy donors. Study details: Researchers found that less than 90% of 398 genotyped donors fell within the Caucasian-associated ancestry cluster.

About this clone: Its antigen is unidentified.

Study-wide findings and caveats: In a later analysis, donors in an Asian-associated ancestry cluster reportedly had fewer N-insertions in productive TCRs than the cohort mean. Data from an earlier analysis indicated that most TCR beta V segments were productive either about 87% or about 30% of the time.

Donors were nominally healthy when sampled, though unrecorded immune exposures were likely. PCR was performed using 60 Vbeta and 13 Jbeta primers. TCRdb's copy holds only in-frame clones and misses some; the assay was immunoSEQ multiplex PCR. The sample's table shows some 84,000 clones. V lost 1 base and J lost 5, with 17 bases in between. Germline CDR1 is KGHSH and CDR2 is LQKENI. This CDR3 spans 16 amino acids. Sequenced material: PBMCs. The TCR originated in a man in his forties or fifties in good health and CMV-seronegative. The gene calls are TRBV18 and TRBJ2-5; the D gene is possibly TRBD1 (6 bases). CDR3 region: CASSPLGQSRGETQYF. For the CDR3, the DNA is TGTGCCAGCTCACCACTCGGACAATCTAGGGGGGAGACCCAGTACTTC.